The next 27 T cell receptor beta chains were all read from a single sample in a study of shared clonotypes between healthy human individuals. Some clones are missing from TCRdb's copy, which holds only in-frame ones; the method was immunoSEQ multiplex PCR. In the table there are around 1.4 million clones, approximately 98.5% of which are singletons. The sequenced sample consisted of naive CD4+ T cells sorted from blood. Subset of the sample: CD45RA+ positively selected. These receptors were obtained from a man aged 30-40 years in good health.

The chain is built from TRBV6-6 and TRBJ1-5, with D perhaps TRBD1 (6 bases). There are 16 residues in the CDR3. Per the germline V gene, CDR1 is MNHNY and CDR2 is SVGAGI (reference sequence). V dropped 2 bases and J dropped 2 bases, with 13 bases sitting between them. As DNA, the CDR3 is TGTGCCAGCAGTTACCTGGACGGGGGCGGCAATCAGCCCCAGCATTTT. Its translation is CASSYLDGGGNQPQHF.

V gene TRBV5-4 combines with J gene TRBJ1-1; no clear D. The germline V gene has CDR1 SGHNT and CDR2 YYREEE (reference sequence). The CDR3 is 13 residues long. V lost 4 bases to trimming and J lost 0 bases, with 7 bases between them. CDR3 amino acids: CASSVSMNTEAFF. The CDR3 DNA reads TGTGCCAGCAGCGTCAGCATGAACACTGAAGCTTTCTTT.

V usage is TRBV9 and J usage is TRBJ2-7, with D tentatively TRBD2 (5 bases). The CDR3 is 17 amino acids. V was pared by 4 bases and J by 6 bases, with 26 bases between. Looked up from germline, CDR1 is SGDLS and CDR2 is YYNGEE. The CDR3 region is CASSPEAALADRSEQYF. For the CDR3, the DNA is TGTGCCAGCAGCCCGGAGGCAGCCCTAGCAGACCGCTCCGAGCAGTACTTC.

This clone was seen once. This chain connects TRBV5-4 to TRBJ2-5; a weak D match, TRBD2 (8 bases). The CDR3 is 14 residues long. Trimming stripped 3 bases from V and 5 bases from J, with 14 bases between. Germline-derived CDR1 and CDR2 are SGHNT and YYREEE (reference sequence). The CDR3 protein is CASSSGGGPETQYF. The CDR3 DNA reads TGTGCCAGCAGCTCGGGAGGGGGCCCCGAGACCCAGTACTTC.

V gene TRBV19 combines with J gene TRBJ2-1, with 9 bases lining up with TRBD2. The ends lost 3 bases at V and 1 base at J; junction bases unmatched: 10. The length of the CDR3 is 18 residues. CDR1 is LNHDA and CDR2 is SQIVND in the germline V gene (reference sequence). CDR3 region: CASSIRLAGLGSYNEQFF. In nucleotides, the CDR3 is TGTGCCAGTAGTATCCGTCTAGCGGGATTGGGGTCCTACAATGAGCAGTTCTTC.

The chain couples TRBV7-9 to TRBJ2-1; 10 nucleotides match TRBD2. Germline V lookup: CDR1 SEHNR, CDR2 FQNEAQ (reference sequence). The CDR3 is made up of 18 amino acids. J lost 0 bases, V lost 1 base, and 6 bases had no gene match. CDR3: CASSLGGTSETSYNEQFF. CDR3 sequence (DNA): TGTGCCAGCAGCTTAGGCGGGACTAGCGAGACCTCCTACAATGAGCAGTTCTTC.

V is TRBV5-4 and J is TRBJ1-2; D gene ambiguous. This CDR3 spans 13 amino acids. From germline, CDR1 is SGHNT and CDR2 YYREEE (reference sequence). Trimming removed 1 base from V and 7 bases from J, with 11 bases in between. CDR3 sequence reads: CASSLTQMSGYTF. CDR3 coding DNA: TGTGCCAGCAGCTTGACACAGATGTCTGGCTACACCTTC. Drawing the rest from reference TRBV5-4 and TRBJ1-2, the complete variable domain is ETGVTQSPTHLIKTRGQQVTLRCSSQSGHNTVSWYQQALGQGPQFIFQYYREEENGRGNFPPRFSGLQFPNYSSELNVNALELDDSALYLCASSLTQMSGYTFGSGTRLTVV.

The chain couples TRBV10-1 to TRBJ2-1, with no clear D. The CDR3 is 16 amino acids. Between the trimmed V and J ends, which lost 3 bases and 0 bases, there was a span of 12 bases. CDR1 WNHNN and CDR2 SYGVQD come from the germline V gene (reference sequence). The CDR3 is CASSDLSGSSYNEQFF. The CDR3 DNA reads as TGCGCCAGCAGTGACCTAAGTGGAAGCTCCTACAATGAGCAGTTCTTC.

This clone was found once. Other DNA sequences in the sample encode the same CDR3. The CDR3 DNA follows: TGTGCCAGTAGTACCGGGCCGAACACTGAAGCTTTCTTT. Translation gives CASSTGPNTEAFF. This sequence joins TRBV19 and TRBJ1-1; no firm D call. Germline V gene sequence: CDR1 LNHDA, CDR2 SQIVND (reference sequence). The CDR3 runs to 13 residues. V dropped 4 bases and J dropped 1 base, with 7 bases sitting between them.

The rearrangement links TRBV2 to TRBJ2-7; tentative D call: TRBD2 (5 bases). Trimming removed 6 bases from V and 6 bases from J, with 21 bases in between. In germline, CDR1 is SNHLY, CDR2 FYNNEI. The CDR3 is 15 amino acids. The CDR3 DNA follows: TGTGCCAGCAGCGCGAGGACTTCCGCTCTCTCCGAGCAGTACTTC. Translating it yields CASSARTSALSEQYF.

This chain uses TRBV28 with TRBJ1-2; TRBD1 might be the D (6 bases). Trimming shortened V by 5 bases and J by 2 bases, and 15 bases separated the two germline ends. The CDR3 runs to 15 residues. Germline CDR1 and CDR2: MDHEN and SYDVKM. CDR3 sequence: CASSHSTGSNYGYTF. The DNA of the CDR3 is TGTGCCAGCAGTCACTCGACAGGCTCGAACTATGGCTACACCTTC.

The V and J genes are TRBV4-1 and TRBJ2-3; D uncertain. The V gene's germline CDR1 is MGHRA and CDR2 YSYEKL. The CDR3 is 15 residues long. Trimming took 1 base from V and 6 from J, leaving 14 bases between them. CDR3 coding DNA: TGCGCCAGCAGCCAAGGGGCTGCCCAGATGGATACGCAGTATTTT. It yields the protein CASSQGAAQMDTQYF.

This sequence joins TRBV9 and TRBJ1-4; a possible D gene is TRBD1 (6 bases). Trimming removed 3 bases from V and 4 bases from J, with 10 bases in between. This CDR3 has 14 residues. Germline V CDR1 and CDR2: SGDLS, YYNGEE. The CDR3 region is CASSAGQNNEKLFF. CDR3 nucleotide sequence: TGTGCCAGCAGCGCCGGACAGAATAATGAAAAACTGTTTTTT.

V and J are TRBV14 and TRBJ1-4; TRBD1 matches 7 bases. The germline V gene has CDR1 SGHDN and CDR2 FVKESK. The J segment lost 8 bases and the V segment lost 4 bases, leaving 10 bases of the junction unmatched. This CDR3 comprises 15 residues. The CDR3 sequence is CASSRNTGVREKLFF. In DNA, the CDR3 is TGTGCCAGCAGCCGTAATACAGGGGTTCGAGAAAAACTGTTTTTT.

This clone was recorded only once. CDR3 residues: CASSVVGLADNDNEQFF. CDR3 nucleotide sequence: TGTGCCAGCAGCGTAGTGGGTCTAGCGGACAATGACAATGAGCAGTTCTTC. The V and J genes are TRBV9 and TRBJ2-1; 7 nucleotides agree with TRBD2. CDR3 size: 17 residues. The germline CDR1 and CDR2 sequences are SGDLS and YYNGEE. J was trimmed by 5 bases and V by 0 bases; bases with no gene match: 11.

The V and J genes are TRBV6-5 and TRBJ2-1; 8 bases fit TRBD2. This CDR3 region has 15 residues. Germline loops: CDR1 MNHEY, CDR2 SVGAGI. V lost 6 bases to trimming and J lost 2 bases; unmatched junction nucleotides: 6. The chain's CDR3 is CASRRAGVTYNEQFF. The CDR3 DNA sequence: TGTGCCAGCAGGAGAGCGGGAGTAACCTACAATGAGCAGTTCTTC.

A note on this clone: The sample contains more than one DNA sequence encoding this CDR3. J is TRBJ1-5 and V is TRBV19; TRBD1 matches 7 bases. Unmatched junction bases numbered 6, after V lost 6 bases and J lost 1 base. CDR1 and CDR2 (germline): LNHDA, SQIVND (reference sequence). CDR3 length: 15 residues. The CDR3 is CASSPGTASNQPQHF. The CDR3, as DNA: TGTGCCAGTAGCCCCGGGACAGCCAGCAATCAGCCCCAGCATTTT.

This sequence joins TRBV25-1 and TRBJ2-7; D is possibly TRBD1 (5 bases). This CDR3 region has 13 residues. V lost 2 bases to trimming and J lost 2 bases, with 7 bases between them. Germline values: CDR1 MGHDK, CDR2 SYGVNS. Here the CDR3 DNA reads TGTGCCAGCAGTGAACAGGGTCCCTACGAGCAGTACTTC. Translation gives CASSEQGPYEQYF.

The chain carries TRBV5-1 and TRBJ2-3; D perhaps matches TRBD1 (5 bases). The CDR3 length is 16 residues. From germline, CDR1 is SGHRS and CDR2 YFSETQ. V dropped 1 base and J dropped 1 base, with 13 bases sitting between them. The CDR3 loop is CASSLSLQARTDTQYF. The CDR3 bases are TGCGCCAGCAGCTTGAGCCTACAGGCCCGCACAGATACGCAGTATTTT.

The V and J genes are TRBV2 and TRBJ1-1, with no clear D. With 8 bases removed from V and 7 bases from J, the gap between germline ends came to 14 bases. Germline assignment: CDR1 SNHLY and CDR2 FYNNEI. The CDR3 covers 12 residues. In DNA form, the CDR3 reads TGTGCCAGCGTTTTTAGGGATCATGAAGCTTTCTTT. Translation: CASVFRDHEAFF.

Comments on this clone: The identical CDR3 is also encoded by other nucleotide sequences in the sample. The chain joins TRBV29-1 to TRBJ2-5; tentative D call: TRBD2 (6 bases). Trimming removed 3 bases from V and 5 bases from J, with 10 bases in between. The V gene's germline CDR1 is SQVTM and CDR2 ANQGSEA. The CDR3 runs to 12 residues. The CDR3 sequence: CSVEGGPETQYF. For the CDR3, the DNA is TGCAGCGTTGAGGGGGGACCGGAGACCCAGTACTTC. Looking up the rest from reference TRBV29-1 and TRBJ2-5 gives the full variable domain: SAVISQKPSRDICQRGTSLTIQCQVDSQVTMMFWYRQQPGQSLTLIATANQGSEATYESGFVIDKFPISRPNLTFSTLTVSNMSPEDSSIYLCSVEGGPETQYFGPGTRLLVL.

V gene TRBV5-1 combines with J gene TRBJ2-1; D is possibly TRBD1 or TRBD2 (6 bases each). The V end lost 5 bases, the J end lost 7 bases, and 25 bases lay between the germline ends. Looked up from germline, CDR1 is SGHRS and CDR2 is YFSETQ. The CDR3 sequence is 17 residues long. CDR3 sequence (DNA): TGCGCCAGCAGTCAACTAAGGGGGGTATTGGTTAGAAATGAGCAGTTCTTC. This gives the protein CASSQLRGVLVRNEQFF. Variable domain in full (rest from reference TRBV5-1 and TRBJ2-1): KAGVTQTPRYLIKTRGQQVTLSCSPISGHRSVSWYQQTPGQGLQFLFEYFSETQRNKGNFPGRFSGRQFSNSRSEMNVSTLELGDSALYLCASSQLRGVLVRNEQFFGPGTRLTVL.

The V and J genes are TRBV7-9 and TRBJ2-5; D perhaps matches TRBD2 (6 bases). CDR1 is SEHNR and CDR2 is FQNEAQ in the germline V gene (reference sequence). The V end was cut by 1 base, the J end by 2 bases, with 11 bases between. CDR3 size: 15 residues. CDR3: CASSLELAEQETQYF. The CDR3 DNA reads as TGTGCCAGCAGCTTAGAACTAGCCGAGCAAGAGACCCAGTACTTC.

The CDR3 nucleotides read TGTGCCAGTAGTATCGGACTAGCCGGGGAGCTGTTTTTT. Protein: CASSIGLAGELFF. The chain uses TRBV19 and TRBJ2-2; TRBD2 matches 7 bases. With 3 bases clipped from V and 6 bases from J, the junction kept 1 base outside the gene matches. Germline loops: CDR1 LNHDA, CDR2 SQIVND (reference sequence). This CDR3 has 13 amino acids.

The V gene is TRBV10-1, the J gene TRBJ2-5, with 9 bases identical to TRBD1. J gave up 5 bases and V 6 bases, and 7 bases lay outside the gene matches. The CDR3 has 14 residues. Germline CDR1 WNHNN, CDR2 SYGVQD (reference sequence). This chain's CDR3 is CASSRTGARETQYF. Written as DNA, the CDR3 is TGCGCCAGCAGCAGGACAGGGGCGAGGGAGACCCAGTACTTC.

V and J are TRBV4-1 and TRBJ2-3; 10 positions match TRBD2. This CDR3 contains 16 residues. J lost 1 base, V lost 1 base, and 2 bases had no gene match. The V gene's germline CDR1 is MGHRA and CDR2 YSYEKL. For the CDR3, the DNA is TGCGCCAGCAGCCAAGCACTAGCGGGGCGCACAGATACGCAGTATTTT. Its protein is CASSQALAGRTDTQYF.

The rearrangement uses TRBV5-4 and TRBJ2-3; D remains unclear. Per the germline V gene, CDR1 is SGHNT and CDR2 is YYREEE (reference sequence). V shed 7 bases and J shed 2 bases, with 14 bases lying between them. This CDR3 region has 14 residues. The CDR3 DNA reads TGTGCCAGCGCCCGCCAGTTATACACAGATACGCAGTATTTT. It yields the protein CASARQLYTDTQYF.